The next 25 T cell receptor beta chains were all read from a single sample in a study of siplizumab effects on memory and regulatory T cells (dated by TCRdb to between 2018 and 2020). Libraries came from the immunoSEQ multiplex PCR assay. Entries here come from immuneACCESS through TCRdb and include only in-frame sequences with V and J called. Some clones fail to appear in such tables; in the studies checked, an unresolved V gene covers under half of the shortfall, and the cause of the remainder is unknown. This sample has some 100,000 clones in its table, and 85% to 95% of those were observed once. The top ten constitute roughly 0.61% of the sample. Sequencing was carried out using Tregs sorted from blood. The receptor source for this set is a human donor in good health.

This chain uses TRBV13 with TRBJ1-1, with unresolved D. Germline CDR1 reads PRHDT; CDR2 reads FYEKMQ (reference sequence). The CDR3 loop spans 12 amino acids. V gave up 0 bases and J gave up 7 bases, with 6 bases separating them. The CDR3 sequence is CASSLGVLEAFF. In DNA form, the CDR3 reads TGTGCCAGCAGCTTAGGGGTCCTTGAAGCTTTCTTT.

The genes are TRBV4-1 and TRBJ2-3; D remains ambiguous. The CDR3 is 15 amino acids. V lost 5 bases and J lost 3, with 15 bases in between. CDR1 is MGHRA and CDR2 is YSYEKL in the germline V gene. CDR3: CASSALTERTDTQYF. The CDR3 DNA sequence: TGCGCCAGCAGCGCCCTTACCGAACGGACAGATACGCAGTATTTT.

This clone was observed once. The chain recombines TRBV29-1 with TRBJ1-5, with D unclear. The CDR3 runs 13 residues. The germline V gene encodes CDR1 SQVTM and CDR2 ANQGSEA. Trimming pared 5 bases from V and 2 bases from J, leaving 10 bases between. The DNA for the CDR3 is TGCAGCGTTATCCCCCATGGCAATCAGCCCCAGCATTTT. This translates into CSVIPHGNQPQHF.

This clone has a single count. The gene calls are TRBV6-5 and TRBJ1-6; D gene ambiguous. V was cut by 5 bases and J by 9 bases, with 17 bases left in between. The germline CDR1 and CDR2 sequences are MNHEY and SVGAGI. The CDR3 consists of 15 residues. CDR3 region: CASSHDNTPGSPLHF. The CDR3, as DNA: TGTGCCAGCAGTCACGACAACACGCCGGGTTCACCCCTCCACTTT.

This clone was seen a single time. The rearrangement joins TRBV18 to TRBJ1-5, with 7 bases identical to TRBD1. After removal of 3 bases from V and 7 bases from J, the junction contained 6 bases not matched to a gene. Germline values: CDR1 KGHSH, CDR2 LQKENI. CDR3 length: 14 amino acids. CDR3 DNA: TGTGCCAGCTCACCTCGAGGGGGCTTACAGCCCCAGCATTTT. This gives the protein CASSPRGGLQPQHF.

This chain joins TRBV6-1 and TRBJ1-3; D unresolved. The CDR3 contains 14 residues. V was pared by 1 base and J by 2 bases, with 6 bases between. CDR1 and CDR2 from the germline V gene are MNHNS and SASEGT. The DNA of the CDR3 is TGTGCCAGCAGTGAAGATTGGGCTGGAAACACCATATATTTT. Translated, it gives CASSEDWAGNTIYF.

The V gene is TRBV9, the J gene TRBJ1-2; D gene ambiguous. Looked up from germline, CDR1 is SGDLS and CDR2 is YYNGEE. V was clipped by 0 bases and J by 3 bases, with 3 bases between them. The CDR3 has 12 residues. The CDR3 DNA is TGTGCCAGCAGCGTAGAGGACTATGGCTACACCTTC. Amino acid sequence: CASSVEDYGYTF.

The chain's CDR3 is CASSQDSGSYEQYF. The DNA of the CDR3 is TGTGCCAGCAGCCAAGATTCAGGCTCCTACGAGCAGTACTTC. The V and J genes are TRBV14 and TRBJ2-7, with D unclear. The CDR3 runs 14 residues. V was pared by 0 bases and J by 0 bases, with 6 bases between. Per germline, CDR1 SGHDN and CDR2 FVKESK.

The rearrangement uses TRBV20-1 and TRBJ1-5; D perhaps matches TRBD1 (5 bases). V lost 3 bases and J 9 bases, leaving 9 bases between the germline ends. Germline assignment: CDR1 DFQATT and CDR2 SNEGSKA (reference sequence). This CDR3 comprises 11 residues. The CDR3 DNA follows: TGCAGTGCTAGGGGGCCCGGGCCCCAGCATTTT. Its protein product is CSARGPGPQHF.

V gene TRBV29-1 combines with J gene TRBJ2-7; D remains ambiguous. Per germline, CDR1 SQVTM and CDR2 ANQGSEA. V lost 5 bases and J 4 bases, leaving 6 bases between the germline ends. CDR3 length: 10 amino acids. The CDR3 coding sequence is TGCAGCGTTCCTCCTTACGAGCAGTACTTC. It translates to CSVPPYEQYF.

This chain links TRBV9 with TRBJ1-1; D perhaps matches TRBD1 (5 bases). The CDR3 covers 13 residues. V lost 2 bases and J 8 bases, leaving 13 bases between the germline ends. Per the germline V gene, CDR1 is SGDLS and CDR2 is YYNGEE. The CDR3 DNA follows: TGTGCCAGCAGCGTTTGGGGCGCCGACGAAGCTTTCTTT. Translation: CASSVWGADEAFF.

The chain uses TRBV27 and TRBJ1-2; a weak D match, TRBD1 (6 bases). The CDR3 runs 15 residues. Germline-derived CDR1 and CDR2 are MNHEY and SMNVEV (reference sequence). V lost 3 bases and J 4 bases, leaving 15 bases between the germline ends. This chain's CDR3 is CASSFAAGAFYGYTF. The CDR3 nucleotides are TGTGCCAGCAGTTTCGCGGCAGGGGCCTTCTATGGCTACACCTTC.

The chain has TRBV6-6 and TRBJ2-5, with D uncertain. Deletions cut 0 bases from V and 4 bases from J, with 9 bases between. CDR1 MNHNY and CDR2 SVGAGI come from the germline V gene (reference sequence). This CDR3 has 14 residues. CDR3 region: CASSYSTGIETQYF. The CDR3 nucleotides read TGTGCCAGCAGTTACTCGACGGGTATAGAGACCCAGTACTTC.

This clone came up a few times. At one boundary the junction diverges from the germline segment, which might be a read error. The CDR3 is CASSIPHVF. The CDR3, as DNA: TGTGCCAGTAGTATCCCCCACGTCTTC. This sequence joins TRBV19 and TRBJ2-7; D call uncertain. The CDR3 length is 9 residues. The germline gives CDR1 LNHDA, CDR2 SQIVND (reference sequence).

This clone was observed once. The V gene is TRBV7-3, the J gene TRBJ2-2; D possibly corresponds to TRBD1 (6 bases). V was pared by 1 base and J by 3 bases, with 12 bases between. The CDR3 is 16 amino acids. From germline, CDR1 is SGHTA and CDR2 FQGTGA. CDR3 loop: CASSLMGARDTGELFF. CDR3 DNA: TGTGCCAGCAGCTTAATGGGGGCGCGTGACACCGGGGAGCTGTTTTTT.

The rearrangement uses TRBV6-5 and TRBJ2-7; 8 bases are a match to TRBD1. This CDR3 comprises 15 residues. Germline V lookup: CDR1 MNHEY, CDR2 SVGAGI. The junction had 10 bases not matched to a gene; V was cut back by 6 bases and J by 3 bases. CDR3 amino acids: CASRETGAASYEQYF. CDR3 sequence (DNA): TGTGCCAGCAGGGAGACAGGGGCGGCTAGCTACGAGCAGTACTTC.

This clone was observed once. The CDR3 nucleotides read TGCGCCAGCAGCCAGACCTTTAGCGGGTCTAGCACAGATACGCAGTATTTT. Its protein product is CASSQTFSGSSTDTQYF. The J gene is TRBJ2-3, the V gene TRBV4-1; 7 positions agree with TRBD2. The CDR3 totals 17 residues. J gave up 0 bases and V 3 bases, and 9 bases lay outside the gene matches. Germline CDR1 and CDR2: MGHRA and YSYEKL.

This chain uses TRBV19 with TRBJ1-2; possible D gene TRBD1, 6 bases. The CDR3 totals 13 residues. Germline V CDR1 and CDR2: LNHDA, SQIVND (reference sequence). V dropped 3 bases and J dropped 4 bases, with 9 bases sitting between them. CDR3 loop: CASSITGPYGYTF. In DNA form, the CDR3 reads TGTGCCAGTAGTATTACAGGGCCCTATGGCTACACCTTC. Full variable domain (remainder filled in from reference TRBV19 and TRBJ1-2): DGGITQSPKYLFRKEGQNVTLSCEQNLNHDAMYWYRQDPGQGLRLIYYSQIVNDFQKGDIAEGYSVSREKKESFPLTVTSAQKNPTAFYLCASSITGPYGYTFGSGTRLTVV.

This chain connects TRBV2 to TRBJ1-6; TRBD1 is a possible D gene (5 bases). The CDR3 sequence is 13 residues long. CDR1 SNHLY and CDR2 FYNNEI come from the germline V gene. Trimming took 6 bases from V and 10 from J, leaving 13 bases between them. This chain's CDR3 is CASRPTGSSPLHF. The CDR3 region has the DNA TGTGCCAGCAGACCCACAGGTTCCTCACCCCTCCACTTT.

The genes are TRBV5-1 and TRBJ1-1; tentative D call: TRBD1 (6 bases). CDR3 length equals 14 residues. Per germline, CDR1 SGHRS and CDR2 YFSETQ. The germline V and J ends were trimmed by 7 bases and 7 bases, with 20 bases remaining between them. CDR3 loop: CASAQDQGRNEAFF. CDR3 in DNA: TGCGCCAGCGCCCAAGACCAGGGGAGGAATGAAGCTTTCTTT.

V gene TRBV5-1 combines with J gene TRBJ2-7; 9 bases fit TRBD2. Germline CDR1 and CDR2: SGHRS and YFSETQ. This CDR3 is 15 amino acids long. J lost 0 bases, V lost 0 bases, and 1 base had no gene match. This CDR3 reads CASSLVSGSSYEQYF. Written as DNA, the CDR3 is TGCGCCAGCAGCTTGGTTAGCGGGAGCTCCTACGAGCAGTACTTC.

The V and J genes are TRBV28 and TRBJ1-5; tentatively, D is TRBD1 (5 bases). This CDR3 has 14 residues. V dropped 4 bases and J dropped 2 bases, with 9 bases sitting between them. From germline, CDR1 is MDHEN and CDR2 SYDVKM. In DNA, the CDR3 is TGTGCCAGCAGTTGGATAGGGGGCAATCAGCCCCAGCATTTT. Translation gives CASSWIGGNQPQHF.

This sequence joins TRBV5-1 and TRBJ2-1, with TRBD2 identical over 11 bases. The germline V gene has CDR1 SGHRS and CDR2 YFSETQ. This CDR3 has 15 residues. V lost 9 bases and J lost 6; bases outside the gene matches: 11. The CDR3 region has the DNA TGCGCCATACCCCAGGGACTAGCGGAACCCAATGAGCAGTTCTTC. Its translation is CAIPQGLAEPNEQFF.

V and J are TRBV28 and TRBJ2-7; the D call may be TRBD1 or TRBD2 (6 bases each). Germline V gives CDR1 MDHEN, CDR2 SYDVKM. The V and J ends lost 6 bases and 3 bases respectively, with 18 bases between them. The CDR3 consists of 15 residues. The CDR3 bases are TGTGCCAGCAGCGGTACCCGGAGGGGGGTCTACGAGCAGTACTTC. It encodes CASSGTRRGVYEQYF.

The chain links TRBV11-2 to TRBJ1-1, with D perhaps TRBD1 (5 bases). Deletions cut 0 bases from V and 1 base from J, with 12 bases between. Germline CDR1 reads SGHAT; CDR2 reads FQNNGV. This CDR3 has 16 amino acids. The CDR3 region has the DNA TGTGCCAGCAGCTTAGATAAGTCCACAGGGAACACTGAAGCTTTCTTT. Its translation: CASSLDKSTGNTEAFF.